Following are 12 T cell receptor beta chains from one sample sequenced in a study of OX40 agonist ivuxolimab in advanced cancers. The table came from immunoSEQ multiplex PCR; TCRdb's copy has only in-frame clones and leaves some out. The profile shows 60,000 to 80,000 clones, around 83% of them singletons. The starting material was CD4+ or CD8+ T cells sorted from blood, obtained in a trial of the OX40 agonist ivuxolimab. All receptors derive from an adult with an advanced solid tumor such as melanoma, head and neck, liver or kidney cancer.

The chain joins TRBV4-3 to TRBJ2-1, with D perhaps TRBD1 (5 bases). The V gene's germline CDR1 is LGHNA and CDR2 YSLEER. The ends were cut back, 4 bases at V and 9 bases at J, with 16 bases in the middle. The CDR3 sequence is 14 residues long. The DNA for the CDR3 is TGCGCCAGCAGCCTCAGGAGTAGGGGCGGTGAGCAGTTCTTC. It is translated as CASSLRSRGGEQFF.

The V call is TRBV30, the J call TRBJ1-1; TRBD1 matches at 9 bases. This CDR3 is built from 14 residues. Trimming took 0 bases from V and 6 from J; bases not matched to a gene: 5. Germline CDR1 and CDR2: GTSNPN and SVGIG (reference sequence). CDR3 sequence (DNA): TGTGCCTGGAGTGTACAGGGGGCGTTTGCTGAAGCTTTCTTT. Translation gives CAWSVQGAFAEAFF. The full variable domain, its missing parts supplied by reference TRBV30 and TRBJ1-1, is SQTIHQWPATLVQPVGSPLSLECTVEGTSNPNLYWYRQAAGRGLQLLFYSVGIGQISSEVPQNLSASRPQDRQFILSSKKLLLSDSGFYLCAWSVQGAFAEAFFGQGTRLTVV.

J is TRBJ2-5 and V is TRBV27; 14 bases fit TRBD2. The J call may be incorrect, as the DNA end agrees better with TRBJ2-7. Germline lookup yields CDR1 MNHEY and CDR2 SMNVEV (reference sequence). The CDR3 consists of 16 residues. The CDR3 coding sequence is TGTGCCAGCAGGCGGACTAGCGGGAGGCCACCCTACGAGCAGTACTTC. Its translation: CASRRTSGRPPYEQYF.

The rearrangement joins TRBV10-3 to TRBJ2-1; the match to TRBD2 covers 11 bases. The CDR3 is 17 residues long. V shed 3 bases, J shed 2 bases, and the junction held 6 bases outside the gene matches. Germline V gene data show CDR1 as ENHRY and CDR2 as SYGVKD. The DNA for the CDR3 is TGTGCCATCAGTGACCCCGGACTAGCGGGTCCCTACAATGAGCAGTTCTTC. This codes for CAISDPGLAGPYNEQFF.

V is TRBV28 and J is TRBJ1-1, with D maybe TRBD1 (5 bases). From germline, CDR1 is MDHEN and CDR2 SYDVKM. V was pared by 7 bases and J by 2 bases, with 17 bases between. This CDR3 is built from 15 residues. CDR3 sequence (DNA): TGTGCCAGCACTCCGGGACGGATTATAAACACTGAAGCTTTCTTT. Its protein is CASTPGRIINTEAFF.

The chain employs TRBV28 and TRBJ2-1; 8 positions agree with TRBD2. This CDR3 is built from 15 residues. Germline V gives CDR1 MDHEN, CDR2 SYDVKM. Trimming at V came to 5 bases and at J to 9 bases, leaving 12 bases not matched to a gene. The CDR3, as DNA: TGTGCCAGCAGTGTTAGCGGGACGCTTTCGCCTGAGCAGTTCTTC. It translates to CASSVSGTLSPEQFF.

The chain has TRBV28 and TRBJ2-5, with D possibly being TRBD1 (6 bases). The CDR3 length is 14 residues. Between the trimmed V and J ends, which lost 10 bases and 5 bases, there was a span of 20 bases. CDR1 is MDHEN, CDR2 SYDVKM, per germline. CDR3 coding DNA: TGTGCCACCCTGCCGACAGGCTGGGAGGAGACCCAGTACTTC. Its translation is CATLPTGWEETQYF.

V and J are TRBV25-1 and TRBJ2-2; a weak D match, TRBD1 (6 bases). Germline V gene data show CDR1 as MGHDK and CDR2 as SYGVNS. CDR3 length equals 16 residues. V was clipped by 4 bases and J by 1 base, with 13 bases between them. The CDR3 region is CASSVRGFENTGELFF. Written as DNA, the CDR3 is TGTGCCAGCAGTGTCAGGGGTTTTGAGAACACCGGGGAGCTGTTTTTT. Full variable domain (remainder filled in from reference TRBV25-1 and TRBJ2-2): EADIYQTPRYLVIGTGKKITLECSQTMGHDKMYWYQQDPGMELHLIHYSYGVNSTEKGDLSSESTVSRIRTEHFPLTLESARPSHTSQYLCASSVRGFENTGELFFGEGSRLTVL.

The rearrangement joins TRBV18 to TRBJ2-7, with 8 nucleotides matching TRBD1. CDR1 and CDR2 (germline): KGHSH, LQKENI. With V trimmed by 1 base and J by 3 bases, 5 bases remained unmatched. There are 15 residues in the CDR3. The CDR3 DNA sequence: TGTGCCAGCTCACCACAGGACAGGGCTAACTACGAGCAGTACTTC. Protein: CASSPQDRANYEQYF.

The chain uses TRBV4-1 and TRBJ2-1; D is perhaps TRBD1 (6 bases). V shed 2 bases and J shed 1 base, with 9 bases lying between them. The CDR3 has 15 amino acids. CDR1 MGHRA and CDR2 YSYEKL come from the germline V gene. CDR3 nucleotides: TGCGCCAGCAGCCAACCCACAGGGTCCTACAATGAGCAGTTCTTC. This codes for CASSQPTGSYNEQFF.

The genes are TRBV5-1 and TRBJ2-5; D not certain. The CDR3 is made up of 13 amino acids. Looked up from germline, CDR1 is SGHRS and CDR2 is YFSETQ. V was trimmed by 0 bases and J by 3 bases, leaving 6 bases between them. The CDR3 sequence is CASSLDVEETQYF. Written as DNA, the CDR3 is TGCGCCAGCAGCTTGGATGTAGAAGAGACCCAGTACTTC.

This clone was seen a handful of times. The chain combines TRBV4-1 with TRBJ2-3, with D possibly being TRBD1 or TRBD2 (6 bases each). In germline, CDR1 is MGHRA, CDR2 YSYEKL. The CDR3 loop spans 16 amino acids. V was shortened by 0 bases and J by 0 bases, with 10 bases between the two germline ends. CDR3 loop: CASSQEGGMSTDTQYF. The CDR3 DNA is TGCGCCAGCAGCCAAGAGGGGGGCATGAGCACAGATACGCAGTATTTT.